The following is a T cell receptor beta chain sequence with its context. Its antigen remains unknown. This entry belongs to a study of radiation and T cells in renal cell carcinoma. The time point is: baseline pretreatment blood. Treatment here: 15 Gy SBRT to primary tumor, nephrectomy 4 weeks later. Radiation-treated patients gave blood at baseline, week 2 and week 4. This renal cell carcinoma was of the clear cell type. Germline V gene data show CDR1 as LNHDA and CDR2 as SQIVND (reference sequence). V was pared by 10 bases and J by 4 bases, with 10 bases of the junction left unmatched. This CDR3 has 16 amino acids. The study's findings and limits: Pretreatment tumor biopsies were lacking, so baseline clonotypes are unknown. In blood, top tumor clones expanded by 2 weeks, shrinking by 4.

Using immunoSEQ multiplex PCR, the repertoire was profiled, and TCRdb retains in-frame clones only, with some absent. The table includes 150,000 or so clones, about 87% detected once. The specimen was blood, collected from a patient whose treatment included radiotherapy and nephrectomy. This TCR came from a woman in her seventies with renal cell carcinoma. The J gene is TRBJ2-3, the V gene TRBV19, with 14 nucleotides matching TRBD2. Written as DNA, the CDR3 is TGTGCCAACCGACTAGCGGGGGGGCGTCGATCAGATACGCAGTATTTT. It translates to CANRLAGGRRSDTQYF.